The next 30 T cell receptor beta chains were all read from a single sample in a study of blood T cell repertoires in COVID-19. Sequencing used immunoSEQ multiplex PCR; TCRdb keeps in-frame clones, though not all of them. The sample gives 120,000 to 150,000 clones, around 84% of which show up once; 5.8% is in the top ten. The sequenced sample consisted of PBMCs or T cells enriched from blood (not recorded which). Every receptor here comes from a woman aged 45 to 65 who had been exposed to COVID-19.

CDR3 sequence: CASSESSSGNTIYF. CDR3 nucleotides: TGCGCCAGCAGTGAATCGTCCTCTGGAAACACCATATATTTT. The chain employs TRBV10-1 and TRBJ1-3; D is unresolved. This CDR3 comprises 14 residues. The V end lost 3 bases, the J end lost 0 bases, and 6 bases lay between the germline ends. CDR1 is WNHNN, CDR2 SYGVQD, per germline (reference sequence).

The rearrangement links TRBV6-1 to TRBJ2-7; no firm D call. CDR1 MNHNS and CDR2 SASEGT come from the germline V gene. V lost 2 bases to trimming and J lost 2 bases, with 13 bases between them. This CDR3 comprises 15 residues. CDR3 residues: CASSEFVRVPYEQYF. In DNA form, the CDR3 reads TGTGCCAGCAGTGAATTCGTTCGAGTCCCCTACGAGCAGTACTTC.

The chain recombines TRBV29-1 with TRBJ1-2; 8 nucleotides align to TRBD1. The ends lost 7 bases at V and 4 bases at J; junction bases unmatched: 8. Germline V gene lookup returns CDR1 SQVTM and CDR2 ANQGSEA. This CDR3 is built from 13 residues. CDR3: CSARTGQTYGYTF. The CDR3 DNA sequence: TGCAGCGCCCGGACAGGGCAGACCTATGGCTACACCTTC.

The chain joins TRBV24-1 to TRBJ1-1; no firm D call. The V end was cut by 4 bases, the J end by 3 bases, with 14 bases between. Germline V lookup: CDR1 KGHDR, CDR2 SFDVKD. CDR3 length equals 15 residues. The CDR3 nucleotides are TGTGCCACCAGTGAACCACGGAGGTCGGACACTGAAGCTTTCTTT. Its protein product is CATSEPRRSDTEAFF.

The chain joins TRBV5-5 to TRBJ1-1; 8 nucleotides agree with TRBD1. The V gene end was trimmed by 0 bases and the J gene end by 0 bases; junction bases not matched to a gene: 10. Germline V gives CDR1 SGHKS, CDR2 YYEKEE (reference sequence). The CDR3 totals 18 residues. In DNA, the CDR3 is TGTGCCAGCAGCTTGGCCTCGGGACAGGCCCTACTGAACACTGAAGCTTTCTTT. Amino acids: CASSLASGQALLNTEAFF. The variable domain in full, with the rest retrieved from reference TRBV5-5 and TRBJ1-1, is DAGVTQSPTHLIKTRGQQVTLRCSPISGHKSVSWYQQVLGQGPQFIFQYYEKEERGRGNFPDRFSARQFPNYSSELNVNALLLGDSALYLCASSLASGQALLNTEAFFGQGTRLTVV.

The rearrangement uses TRBV2 and TRBJ1-5; TRBD1 is a possible D gene (5 bases). Deletions cut 7 bases from V and 5 bases from J, with 15 bases between. The CDR3 runs to 14 residues. In germline, CDR1 is SNHLY, CDR2 FYNNEI. In DNA form, the CDR3 reads TGTGCCAGCATGGGGGGGGACCTTTATCAGCCCCAGCATTTT. Translation: CASMGGDLYQPQHF.

The chain carries TRBV6-5 and TRBJ2-1; D is unresolved. CDR1 and CDR2 from the germline V gene are MNHEY and SVGAGI. This CDR3 has 13 amino acids. V was clipped by 5 bases and J by 15 bases, with 20 bases between them. This CDR3 is CASSPPGGPMGFF. CDR3 in DNA: TGTGCCAGCAGTCCCCCTGGCGGCCCCATGGGGTTCTTC.

The gene calls are TRBV5-6 and TRBJ2-3, with 9 bases identical to TRBD1. This CDR3 contains 16 residues. Germline trimming cut 9 bases from V and 2 bases from J; bases unmatched to any gene: 13. Germline values: CDR1 SGHDT, CDR2 YYEEEE. CDR3 sequence: CATNRWGQGPTDTQYF. CDR3 bases: TGTGCCACCAACCGGTGGGGACAGGGCCCCACAGATACGCAGTATTTT.

The chain couples TRBV10-3 to TRBJ2-3, with 8 bases identical to TRBD2. The V gene's germline CDR1 is ENHRY and CDR2 SYGVKD. V dropped 8 bases and J dropped 2; count of bases not matched to a gene: 9. The CDR3 spans 15 residues. The chain's CDR3 is CAIAREGFNTDTQYF. The CDR3 DNA reads TGTGCCATCGCCCGGGAGGGGTTCAACACAGATACGCAGTATTTT.

V usage is TRBV5-6 and J usage is TRBJ2-5; 7 positions match TRBD2. This CDR3 comprises 13 residues. Trimming cost V 4 bases and J 1 base; bases outside gene matches: 1. CDR1 SGHDT and CDR2 YYEEEE come from the germline V gene. CDR3 coding DNA: TGTGCCAGCAGCGGGACTACCCAAGAGACCCAGTACTTC. As protein: CASSGTTQETQYF.

The V gene is TRBV7-8, the J gene TRBJ1-6; D is unclear. The CDR3 is 16 residues long. Germline-derived CDR1 and CDR2 are SGHVS and FQNEAQ. Trimming took 2 bases from V and 7 from J, leaving 15 bases between them. The CDR3 DNA is TGTGCCAGCAGCTTACGAGGTATCCCTGGCAATTCACCCCTCCACTTT. Translating it yields CASSLRGIPGNSPLHF.

The chain joins TRBV7-2 to TRBJ2-7, with TRBD2 matching 10 bases. From germline, CDR1 is SGHTA and CDR2 FQGNSA. The trim removed 3 bases at V and 0 bases at J, leaving 2 bases unmatched. The CDR3 consists of 15 residues. CDR3 residues: CASSFSGGSSYEQYF. The CDR3 nucleotides read TGTGCCAGCAGCTTTAGCGGGGGGAGCTCCTACGAGCAGTACTTC.

V is TRBV2 and J is TRBJ1-2, with a possible D match to TRBD1 (6 bases). The CDR3 is made up of 14 amino acids. The germline gives CDR1 SNHLY, CDR2 FYNNEI. Deletions cut 1 base from V and 5 bases from J, with 11 bases between. As DNA, the CDR3 is TGTGCCAGCAGTGAAGAGGACAGTAGGTATGGCTACACCTTC. Translating it yields CASSEEDSRYGYTF.

This chain links TRBV14 with TRBJ1-2, with 8 bases that match TRBD1. CDR1 and CDR2 from the germline V gene are SGHDN and FVKESK. This CDR3 comprises 14 residues. With 1 base clipped from V and 7 bases from J, the junction kept 5 bases outside the gene matches. In DNA, the CDR3 is TGTGCCAGCAGCCAAGGGCAGGGGGCGCCTGGCTACACCTTC. Its protein is CASSQGQGAPGYTF. The full variable domain, in which reference TRBV14 and TRBJ1-2 provide the parts outside the CDR3, is EAGVTQFPSHSVIEKGQTVTLRCDPISGHDNLYWYRRVMGKEIKFLLHFVKESKQDESGMPNNRFLAERTGGTYSTLKVQPAELEDSGVYFCASSQGQGAPGYTFGSGTRLTVV.

This chain links TRBV5-4 with TRBJ2-7; D is possibly TRBD2 (6 bases). The V end was cut by 0 bases, the J end by 5 bases, with 6 bases between. The CDR3 has 12 residues. Germline CDR1 reads SGHNT; CDR2 reads YYREEE (reference sequence). The CDR3 bases are TGTGCCAGCAGCTTGGGGGGGGACGAGCAGTACTTC. Protein product: CASSLGGDEQYF.

This chain connects TRBV7-9 to TRBJ2-3; TRBD2 agrees at 7 bases. V dropped 1 base and J dropped 2; count of bases not matched to a gene: 6. The germline gives CDR1 SEHNR, CDR2 FQNEAQ (reference sequence). The CDR3 runs 16 residues. The CDR3 nucleotides are TGTGCCAGCAGCTTAGGTGACCGGGACTACACAGATACGCAGTATTTT. Translating gives CASSLGDRDYTDTQYF.

The V gene is TRBV5-6, the J gene TRBJ1-5; the D gene is possibly TRBD1 (5 bases). Trimming stripped 2 bases from V and 0 bases from J, with 9 bases between. The CDR3 consists of 15 residues. Germline lookup yields CDR1 SGHDT and CDR2 YYEEEE. CDR3 loop: CASSFRVNSNQPQHF. DNA of the CDR3: TGTGCCAGCAGCTTCAGGGTAAATAGCAATCAGCCCCAGCATTTT.

J is TRBJ1-5 and V is TRBV30; 11 bases agree with TRBD1. CDR1 is GTSNPN, CDR2 SVGIG, per germline (reference sequence). The CDR3 consists of 15 residues. J lost 3 bases, V lost 4 bases, and 5 bases had no gene match. The CDR3 loop reads CAWKRTGGDNQPQHF. The DNA for the CDR3 is TGTGCCTGGAAACGGACAGGGGGCGACAATCAGCCCCAGCATTTT.

The V and J genes are TRBV7-9 and TRBJ1-2; D is perhaps TRBD1 (6 bases). Germline loops: CDR1 SEHNR, CDR2 FQNEAQ (reference sequence). The CDR3 consists of 14 residues. Trimming stripped 5 bases from V and 1 base from J, with 11 bases between. DNA of the CDR3: TGTGCCAGCAGCAGACAGGAGCTTAACTATGGCTACACCTTC. Protein product: CASSRQELNYGYTF.

This clone was found once. The genes are TRBV6-5 and TRBJ1-1; D not resolved. The V end lost 0 bases, the J end lost 4 bases, and 15 bases lay between the germline ends. This CDR3 spans 16 amino acids. Germline V gene lookup returns CDR1 MNHEY and CDR2 SVGAGI. The CDR3 region has the DNA TGTGCCAGCAGTTACTCTAAGAGCACGTTGTCCACTGAAGCTTTCTTT. Its translation: CASSYSKSTLSTEAFF.

CDR3 sequence (DNA): TGTGCCAGCAGGGGCCTAGCGGGGGGTGTCGCCGGGGAGCTGTTTTTT. This gives the protein CASRGLAGGVAGELFF. The chain uses TRBV27 and TRBJ2-2; 11 nucleotides agree with TRBD2. V trimming: 6 bases; J trimming: 6 bases; junction bases outside the gene matches: 9. CDR3 length equals 16 residues. The V gene's germline CDR1 is MNHEY and CDR2 SMNVEV (reference sequence).

The chain employs TRBV27 and TRBJ2-1; 11 nucleotides agree with TRBD2. This CDR3 has 17 amino acids. V dropped 4 bases and J dropped 6; count of bases not matched to a gene: 11. CDR1 and CDR2 from the germline V gene are MNHEY and SMNVEV (reference sequence). The CDR3 protein is CASSSSTSGSTSNEQFF. In nucleotides, the CDR3 is TGTGCCAGCAGTTCGAGTACTAGCGGGAGTACCTCCAATGAGCAGTTCTTC.

This clone was found a few times. The V and J genes are TRBV19 and TRBJ2-7; 11 bases agree with TRBD2. Germline assignment: CDR1 LNHDA and CDR2 SQIVND (reference sequence). Trimming took 9 bases from V and 3 from J; bases not matched to a gene: 7. The CDR3 spans 14 residues. CDR3 DNA: TGTGCCAGCCGTCCGGGACTAGCGGTCTACGAGCAGTACTTC. It specifies CASRPGLAVYEQYF. Based on the CDR3 plus reference TRBV19 and TRBJ2-7, the full variable domain is DGGITQSPKYLFRKEGQNVTLSCEQNLNHDAMYWYRQDPGQGLRLIYYSQIVNDFQKGDIAEGYSVSREKKESFPLTVTSAQKNPTAFYLCASRPGLAVYEQYFGPGTRLTVT.

This clone was observed a single time. The chain is built from TRBV28 and TRBJ1-5; no clear D gene. The germline V gene encodes CDR1 MDHEN and CDR2 SYDVKM. Trimming took off 4 bases at V and 9 bases at J, with 10 bases between the two ends. The CDR3 runs 12 residues. The CDR3 DNA is TGTGCCAGCAGTTCCCCCCTCGGGCCCCAGCATTTT. Translating gives CASSSPLGPQHF.

Only one count was recorded for this clone. The V call is TRBV11-2, the J call TRBJ1-2, with 9 bases identical to TRBD1. The CDR3 extends over 15 amino acids. Germline CDR1 and CDR2: SGHAT and FQNNGV. With 5 bases clipped from V and 4 bases from J, the junction kept 8 bases outside the gene matches. This CDR3 is CASSPTGGAGYGYTF. In nucleotides, the CDR3 is TGTGCCAGCAGCCCTACAGGGGGCGCGGGCTATGGCTACACCTTC.

Concerning this clone itself: The same CDR3 arises from other DNA sequences in this sample as well. The V and J genes are TRBV3-1 (or the pseudogene TRBV3-2) and TRBJ1-2, with 7 bases that match TRBD1. The J segment lost 5 bases and the V segment lost 1 base, leaving 1 base of the junction unmatched. Germline lookup yields CDR1 LGHDT and CDR2 YNNKEL (reference sequence). CDR3 size: 13 residues. The CDR3 spells CASSQGQGYGYTF. CDR3 DNA: TGTGCCAGCAGCCAAGGACAGGGTTATGGCTACACCTTC.

The rearrangement uses TRBV2 and TRBJ2-2, with 9 bases fitting TRBD1. The CDR3 has 14 amino acids. The ends lost 5 bases at V and 6 bases at J; junction bases unmatched: 4. Germline CDR1 is SNHLY and CDR2 is FYNNEI. The CDR3 protein is CASSRTGVAGELFF. CDR3 nucleotides: TGTGCCAGCAGTAGGACAGGGGTCGCCGGGGAGCTGTTTTTT.

This sequence joins TRBV11-2 and TRBJ2-1; a weak D match, TRBD1 (6 bases). The length of the CDR3 is 15 residues. The V and J ends lost 3 bases and 6 bases respectively, with 15 bases between them. Germline loops: CDR1 SGHAT, CDR2 FQNNGV. This CDR3 reads CASSFLVGGVNEQFF. Written as DNA, the CDR3 is TGTGCCAGCAGCTTCCTGGTTGGGGGCGTCAATGAGCAGTTCTTC.

This chain joins TRBV5-4 and TRBJ2-1; D unclear. V shed 4 bases and J shed 9 bases, with 11 bases lying between them. Germline CDR1 and CDR2: SGHNT and YYREEE (reference sequence). This CDR3 is built from 12 residues. The CDR3 region has the DNA TGTGCCAGCAGCCCCATGTCGGGTGAGCAGTTCTTC. Translation: CASSPMSGEQFF.

In regard to this clone: At one end, the junction sequence differs from germline, possibly due to a read error. V usage is TRBV13 and J usage is TRBJ2-4, with 13 bases aligning to TRBD2. This CDR3 contains 17 residues. Germline values: CDR1 PRHDT, CDR2 FYEKMQ (reference sequence). The CDR3 sequence: CASTLKTSGGSKNIQYF. The CDR3 DNA is TGTGCCAGCACCTTAAAGACTAGCGGGGGGTCCAAAAACATTCAGTACTTC. Together with reference TRBV13 and TRBJ2-4, the CDR3 gives the full variable domain: AAGVIQSPRHLIKEKRETATLKCYPIPRHDTVYWYQQGPGQDPQFLISFYEKMQSDKGSIPDRFSAQQFSDYHSELNMSSLELGDSALYFCASTLKTSGGSKNIQYFGAGTRLSVL.